This TCR beta chain was sequenced in a study of siplizumab effects on memory and regulatory T cells. The study, taken as a whole, reports: Significant reduction of alloreactive sequences traceable to unstimulated CD4+ memory cells was observed with siplizumab. Mappable CD4+ clones that were alloreactive averaged about 69% Treg-derived with siplizumab versus roughly 27% in controls. It was never confirmed that proliferating Tregs from siplizumab cultures were suppressive. Memory cells seemed less diverse than naive T cells, which seemed major alloresponse contributors.

The CDR3 totals 12 residues. Germline V lookup: CDR1 MDHEN, CDR2 SYDVKM. V dropped 10 bases and J dropped 2 bases, with 12 bases sitting between them. Assay used: immunoSEQ multiplex PCR; TCRdb lists only in-frame clones, some missing. The sample has approximately 100,000 clones, about 92% seen once; the top ten hold about 0.7%. Note on this clone: Its cognate antigen is unknown.

This sequence originates from a human donor in good health. The material sequenced was Tregs sorted from blood. The rearrangement uses TRBV28 and TRBJ2-7, with no clear D. In DNA, the CDR3 is TGTGCCACCGTGGCGGCAACCTACGAGCAGTACTTC. This codes for CATVAATYEQYF.